This T cell receptor beta chain was recorded in a study of T cell repertoires in cytomegalovirus infection. Study-level findings and limits: What dominated the ex vivo response were HLA-C-restricted CMV-specific TCR beta clonotypes.

This clonotype has just a few counts. The antigen remains unidentified. TCRdb re-derived calls from the reads in MiXCR, one entry per CDR3 protein. The sample yields 55,000 to 70,000 distinct CDR3 sequences, around 33% seen once. V gave up 0 bases and J gave up 0 bases, with 2 bases separating them. The CDR3 runs to 14 residues. Germline V lookup: CDR1 LNHNV, CDR2 YYDKDF (reference sequence). The clonotype comes from a human donor in good health (CMV status not recorded). Some clones in this sample may be carry-over from other donors' samples. J is TRBJ1-4 and V is TRBV15; no firm D call. The sample comprised PBMCs, sequenced either directly or after in vitro stimulation (not recorded which). The CDR3: CATSRDPTNEKLFF. For the CDR3, the DNA is TGTGCCACCAGCAGAGACCCAACTAATGAAAAACTGTTTTTT.